The 30 T cell receptor beta chains listed next were all sequenced from one sample in a study of blood T cell repertoires in COVID-19. Assay: immunoSEQ multiplex PCR; the TCRdb copy retains only in-frame clones and omits some. The sample comprises fewer than 200,000 clones, 84% of which are singletons, and less than 9% rests with the top ten. The specimen was peripheral blood. These receptor sequences come from a man aged 40-49 years who had recovered from COVID-19.

The chain couples TRBV11-3 to TRBJ2-5, with D unclear. V lost 3 bases and J lost 1, with 6 bases in between. In germline, CDR1 is SGHNT, CDR2 YENEEA. The CDR3 covers 13 residues. In nucleotides, the CDR3 is TGTGCCAGCAGCTTTGGCAGCCAAGAGACCCAGTACTTC. Translating gives CASSFGSQETQYF.

The chain employs TRBV18 and TRBJ1-4; TRBD1 aligns across 8 bases. Trimming cost V 5 bases and J 8 bases; bases outside gene matches: 7. CDR3 length: 14 amino acids. Germline values: CDR1 KGHSH, CDR2 LQKENI. CDR3 nucleotide sequence: TGTGCCAGCTCAATGGACAGGGTACAAGAAAAACTGTTTTTT. Translating it yields CASSMDRVQEKLFF.

This clone was picked up a small number of times. The chain joins TRBV15 to TRBJ2-1; 13 bases are a match to TRBD2. The ends lost 3 bases at V and 7 bases at J; junction bases unmatched: 6. The germline V gene encodes CDR1 LNHNV and CDR2 YYDKDF (reference sequence). CDR3 length: 16 residues. The CDR3 reads CATSSTTSGRVNEQFF. CDR3 sequence (DNA): TGTGCCACCAGCAGCACAACTAGCGGGAGGGTGAATGAGCAGTTCTTC.

This clone was recorded once. This sequence joins TRBV11-2 and TRBJ2-1, with 7 bases lining up with TRBD2. Germline V lookup: CDR1 SGHAT, CDR2 FQNNGV. This CDR3 is built from 14 residues. V shed 6 bases and J 0 bases; nucleotides not matched to a gene: 2. This chain's CDR3 is CASSWGGSYNEQFF. CDR3 nucleotides: TGTGCCAGCAGTTGGGGGGGCTCCTACAATGAGCAGTTCTTC.

The chain couples TRBV24-1 to TRBJ2-1; 8 positions agree with TRBD1. The CDR3 spans 17 residues. Germline V CDR1 and CDR2: KGHDR, SFDVKD. J was trimmed by 1 base and V by 5 bases; bases with no gene match: 9. The CDR3 coding sequence is TGTGCCACCAGTGTTGCGGGACAGGTGGTTTCCTACAATGAGCAGTTCTTC. Translating gives CATSVAGQVVSYNEQFF.

The chain employs TRBV11-3 and TRBJ2-1; 13 bases align to TRBD2. Germline V gene data show CDR1 as SGHNT and CDR2 as YENEEA. This CDR3 spans 15 amino acids. The ends lost 5 bases at V and 8 bases at J; junction bases unmatched: 6. The DNA for the CDR3 is TGTGCCAGCAGCCAGGGACTAGCGGGGAGGGATGAGCAGTTCTTC. Encoded protein: CASSQGLAGRDEQFF. Complete variable domain (other parts from reference TRBV11-3 and TRBJ2-1): EAGVVQSPRYKIIEKKQPVAFWCNPISGHNTLYWYLQNLGQGPELLIRYENEEAVDDSQLPKDRFSAERLKGVDSTLKIQPAELGDSAVYLCASSQGLAGRDEQFFGPGTRLTVL.

J is TRBJ1-1 and V is TRBV6-5; the match to TRBD1 covers 7 bases. V shed 7 bases, J shed 2 bases, and the junction held 10 bases outside the gene matches. This CDR3 is 15 amino acids long. Per the germline V gene, CDR1 is MNHEY and CDR2 is SVGAGI. As DNA, the CDR3 is TGTGCCAGCATGTCGTCAGGGGGTTTCAACACTGAAGCTTTCTTT. Its translation is CASMSSGGFNTEAFF.

The gene calls are TRBV30 and TRBJ1-1; D is possibly TRBD1 (5 bases). The CDR3 is made up of 13 amino acids. Germline assignment: CDR1 GTSNPN and CDR2 SVGIG (reference sequence). Trimming shortened V by 3 bases and J by 0 bases, and 8 bases separated the two germline ends. The CDR3 loop reads CAWRDTMNTEAFF. The CDR3 DNA reads TGTGCCTGGAGGGACACCATGAACACTGAAGCTTTCTTT.

The gene calls are TRBV19 and TRBJ2-7; D remains unclear. Trimming cost V 4 bases and J 2 bases, with 15 bases left between them. Germline lookup yields CDR1 LNHDA and CDR2 SQIVND (reference sequence). The CDR3 has 15 amino acids. The CDR3 DNA reads as TGTGCCAGTAGTAGGCAGGTCCTGAAGGCCTACGAGCAGTACTTC. The encoded protein is CASSRQVLKAYEQYF.

The genes are TRBV5-6 and TRBJ2-2; TRBD1 matches 7 bases. Trimming removed 2 bases from V and 6 bases from J; junction bases left unmatched: 1. This CDR3 is built from 13 residues. Germline CDR1 is SGHDT and CDR2 is YYEEEE. This CDR3 is CASSFQGAGELFF. In DNA form, the CDR3 reads TGTGCCAGCAGCTTCCAGGGGGCCGGGGAGCTGTTTTTT.

The gene calls are TRBV23-1 and TRBJ2-1; 7 nucleotides line up with TRBD1. TRBV23-1 is flagged as an ORF with uncertain function. CDR3 size: 17 residues. V was clipped by 0 bases and J by 8 bases; unmatched bases: 13. The CDR3 nucleotides are TGCGCCAGCAGTCAATCCGGTGGGAAGGGGGCTGGGGATGAGCAGTTCTTC. Translation gives CASSQSGGKGAGDEQFF.

The chain couples TRBV9 to TRBJ2-5; 13 positions agree with TRBD2. The CDR3 is made up of 16 amino acids. Per germline, CDR1 SGDLS and CDR2 YYNGEE. The ends lost 4 bases at V and 3 bases at J; junction bases unmatched: 6. CDR3 nucleotides: TGTGCCAGCAGCCGCGGACTAGCGGGGGACGAAGAGACCCAGTACTTC. Its protein is CASSRGLAGDEETQYF.

The genes are TRBV3-1 (or the pseudogene TRBV3-2) and TRBJ2-1; possibly TRBD1 for D (5 bases). With 0 bases removed from V and 3 bases from J, the gap between germline ends came to 12 bases. Germline values: CDR1 LGHDT, CDR2 YNNKEL (reference sequence). CDR3 length: 16 residues. In DNA, the CDR3 is TGTGCCAGCAGCCAAGAGGCAGGGTTCTACTACAATGAGCAGTTCTTC. Protein product: CASSQEAGFYYNEQFF.

This CDR3 reads CASSYAGGPYEQYF. The CDR3 coding sequence is TGTGCCAGCAGTTACGCAGGGGGCCCCTACGAGCAGTACTTC. The chain employs TRBV6-5 and TRBJ2-7, with 8 bases aligning to TRBD1. The J segment lost 2 bases and the V segment lost 2 bases, leaving 2 bases of the junction unmatched. The CDR3 has 14 amino acids. Looked up from germline, CDR1 is MNHEY and CDR2 is SVGAGI.

The V call is TRBV7-9, the J call TRBJ1-1; D is possibly TRBD1 (5 bases). The ends were cut back, 5 bases at V and 4 bases at J, with 14 bases in the middle. Germline-derived CDR1 and CDR2 are SEHNR and FQNEAQ (reference sequence). The CDR3 totals 14 residues. This CDR3 reads CASSQDTRSTEAFF. The CDR3 DNA reads TGTGCCAGCAGCCAGGACACACGAAGCACTGAAGCTTTCTTT.

The genes are TRBV28 and TRBJ1-5; D unclear. CDR3 length: 13 residues. The germline V and J ends were trimmed by 7 bases and 4 bases, with 11 bases remaining between them. The germline CDR1 and CDR2 sequences are MDHEN and SYDVKM. This CDR3 reads CASNREWNQPQHF. The CDR3 DNA reads TGTGCCAGCAATCGGGAATGGAATCAGCCCCAGCATTTT.

The chain combines TRBV4-3 with TRBJ2-7; tentatively, D is TRBD2 (6 bases). From germline, CDR1 is LGHNA and CDR2 YSLEER. The CDR3 spans 16 residues. Trimming left V 0 bases short and J 2 bases short, with 14 bases between. CDR3 region: CASSQDRGTSTYEQYF. The CDR3 nucleotides read TGCGCCAGCAGCCAAGATCGGGGGACTTCCACCTACGAGCAGTACTTC.

The V gene is TRBV25-1, the J gene TRBJ1-2; D unclear. The CDR3 runs to 12 residues. Per germline, CDR1 MGHDK and CDR2 SYGVNS. V lost 0 bases to trimming and J lost 7 bases, with 6 bases between them. As DNA, the CDR3 is TGTGCCAGCAGTGAATATTCGGGTGGCTACACCTTC. Amino acids: CASSEYSGGYTF.

This clone was seen more than once but under ten times. The rearrangement links TRBV7-2 to TRBJ1-4; D perhaps matches TRBD1 (6 bases). CDR3 length: 15 residues. V was pared by 4 bases and J by 7 bases, with 16 bases between. In germline, CDR1 is SGHTA, CDR2 FQGNSA. The CDR3 region is CASSSLDRRGEKLFF. In nucleotides, the CDR3 is TGTGCCAGCAGCTCTTTAGACAGGAGAGGTGAAAAACTGTTTTTT.

The CDR3 sequence is CASSRTEYEQYF. The CDR3 bases are TGTGCCAGCAGTCGGACAGAGTACGAGCAGTACTTC. The chain combines TRBV28 with TRBJ2-7; D might be TRBD1 (6 bases). Germline V gene lookup returns CDR1 MDHEN and CDR2 SYDVKM. The V gene lost 5 bases and the J gene lost 4 bases, with 9 bases spanning the gap. This CDR3 region has 12 residues.

The chain joins TRBV7-9 to TRBJ2-7; D perhaps matches TRBD1 (6 bases). Germline V gene lookup returns CDR1 SEHNR and CDR2 FQNEAQ (reference sequence). V lost 4 bases and J 0 bases, leaving 16 bases between the germline ends. The CDR3 is 16 residues long. CDR3 in amino acids: CASSSIQGTLSYEQYF. The DNA for the CDR3 is TGTGCCAGCAGCTCCATACAGGGTACCCTCTCCTACGAGCAGTACTTC.

This chain links TRBV13 with TRBJ1-1; D is undetermined. The CDR3 extends over 13 amino acids. Trimming left V 5 bases short and J 1 base short, with 8 bases between. Germline V lookup: CDR1 PRHDT, CDR2 FYEKMQ (reference sequence). This CDR3 is CASSLRENTEAFF. CDR3 nucleotides: TGTGCCAGCAGCCTCCGGGAGAACACTGAAGCTTTCTTT.

The genes are TRBV7-2 and TRBJ1-2; D gene uncertain. Trimming pared 7 bases from V and 0 bases from J, leaving 9 bases between. The length of the CDR3 is 13 residues. Germline CDR1 reads SGHTA; CDR2 reads FQGNSA. CDR3 bases: TGTGCCAGCACCCCACGGGCTAACTATGGCTACACCTTC. Its protein product is CASTPRANYGYTF.

The chain joins TRBV28 to TRBJ2-7; perhaps TRBD2 as D (6 bases). CDR1 is MDHEN and CDR2 is SYDVKM in the germline V gene. The CDR3 loop spans 13 amino acids. V shed 5 bases and J shed 2 bases, with 10 bases lying between them. For the CDR3, the DNA is TGTGCCAGCAGTACACTAGCAGCCTACGAGCAGTACTTC. Translated: CASSTLAAYEQYF.

The genes are TRBV29-1 and TRBJ2-1; the match to TRBD2 covers 10 bases. With 6 bases clipped from V and 6 bases from J, the junction kept 11 bases outside the gene matches. The CDR3 contains 15 residues. Germline values: CDR1 SQVTM, CDR2 ANQGSEA. CDR3 sequence: CSVVSWLAGVNEQFF. CDR3 nucleotide sequence: TGCAGCGTCGTTTCTTGGCTAGCGGGAGTCAATGAGCAGTTCTTC.

The chain is built from TRBV7-9 and TRBJ2-7; 9 nucleotides line up with TRBD2. Germline CDR1 is SEHNR and CDR2 is FQNEAQ (reference sequence). The V and J ends lost 1 base and 5 bases, in that order; junction bases with no gene match: 3. CDR3 length: 14 residues. CDR3 sequence (DNA): TGTGCCAGCAGCTTAGGGGGACTAGCCCACGAGCAGTACTTC. This gives the protein CASSLGGLAHEQYF. Variable domain in full (rest from reference TRBV7-9 and TRBJ2-7): DTGVSQNPRHKITKRGQNVTFRCDPISEHNRLYWYRQTLGQGPEFLTYFQNEAQLEKSRLLSDRFSAERPKGSFSTLEIQRTEQGDSAMYLCASSLGGLAHEQYFGPGTRLTVT.

This clone was counted only a few times. V gene TRBV9 combines with J gene TRBJ2-1; TRBD1 might be the D (5 bases). This CDR3 is 15 amino acids long. V was clipped by 4 bases and J by 0 bases, with 11 bases between them. Looked up from germline, CDR1 is SGDLS and CDR2 is YYNGEE. In nucleotides, the CDR3 is TGTGCCAGCAGCCTTCAGGGAAGCTCCTACAATGAGCAGTTCTTC. As protein: CASSLQGSSYNEQFF.

This rearrangement joins TRBV3-1 (or the pseudogene TRBV3-2) to TRBJ2-3; perhaps TRBD2 as D (5 bases). The CDR3 sequence is 11 residues long. Trimming removed 9 bases at V and 5 bases at J, with 9 bases between. Germline V CDR1 and CDR2: LGHDT, YNNKEL (reference sequence). In DNA form, the CDR3 reads TGTGCCAGTCGGGAAAGAGATACGCAGTATTTT. This codes for CASRERDTQYF.

The chain has TRBV24-1 and TRBJ2-3; D perhaps matches TRBD2 (6 bases). The CDR3 contains 16 residues. With 5 bases removed from V and 2 bases from J, the gap between germline ends came to 16 bases. Germline CDR1 and CDR2: KGHDR and SFDVKD. DNA for the CDR3: TGTGCCACCAGTGTGGGACTCAACCCGCTCACAGATACGCAGTATTTT. It yields the protein CATSVGLNPLTDTQYF.

The chain has TRBV19 and TRBJ2-7; 7 nucleotides align to TRBD1. The ends lost 7 bases at V and 2 bases at J; junction bases unmatched: 8. This CDR3 region has 14 residues. From germline, CDR1 is LNHDA and CDR2 SQIVND (reference sequence). This CDR3 is CASKIETGTYEQYF. The CDR3 bases are TGTGCCAGTAAGATCGAGACAGGGACCTACGAGCAGTACTTC.